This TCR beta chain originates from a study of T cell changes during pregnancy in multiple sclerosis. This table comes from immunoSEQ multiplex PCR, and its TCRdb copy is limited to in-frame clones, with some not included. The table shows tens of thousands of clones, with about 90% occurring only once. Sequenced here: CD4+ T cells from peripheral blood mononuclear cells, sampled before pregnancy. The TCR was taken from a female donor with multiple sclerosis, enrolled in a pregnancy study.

The CDR3 loop is CASSLYGSPGGNSPLHF. The CDR3 region has the DNA TGTGCCAGCAGCTTATACGGGAGCCCGGGGGGTAATTCACCCCTCCACTTT. The V call is TRBV7-9, the J call TRBJ1-6; D perhaps matches TRBD1 (5 bases). The CDR3 has 17 amino acids. Germline-derived CDR1 and CDR2 are SEHNR and FQNEAQ (reference sequence). Trimming stripped 2 bases from V and 6 bases from J, with 17 bases between.